The 30 T cell receptor beta chains presented below share a single source sample, sequenced in a study of blood T cell repertoires in COVID-19. Assay: immunoSEQ multiplex PCR; the TCRdb copy retains only in-frame clones and omits some. Seen here are around 250,000 clones, 80% to 85% observed once, and the top ten hold approximately 5%. The sequenced material came from PBMCs or T cells enriched from blood (not recorded which). These receptors all come from a man in his forties who had been exposed to COVID-19.

CDR3 sequence (DNA): TGTGCCATCAGTGAGTCGGCTAATGAGGTGAACACTGAAGCTTTCTTT. Amino acids: CAISESANEVNTEAFF. The rearrangement uses TRBV10-3 and TRBJ1-1, with D uncertain. This CDR3 contains 16 residues. Between the trimmed V and J ends, which lost 0 bases and 0 bases, there was a span of 11 bases. Germline V lookup: CDR1 ENHRY, CDR2 SYGVKD.

With respect to this clone: An end of the junction differs from the germline gene, which may be a read error. The chain has TRBV7-7 and TRBJ2-4; 13 nucleotides agree with TRBD2. The CDR3 sequence is 19 residues long. CDR1 is SSHAT, CDR2 FNYEAQ, per germline (reference sequence). The CDR3 loop reads CASSLNELAGGPEGNIQYF. CDR3 coding DNA: TGTGCTAGCAGCTTAAACGAACTAGCGGGAGGGCCGGAGGGAAACATTCAGTACTTC.

V usage is TRBV3-1 (or the pseudogene TRBV3-2) and J usage is TRBJ2-4; TRBD2 matches 9 bases. CDR3 length equals 17 residues. Germline CDR1 and CDR2: LGHDT and YNNKEL (reference sequence). With V trimmed by 2 bases and J by 3 bases, 8 bases remained unmatched. CDR3 protein: CASSQRASGNIKNIQYF. CDR3 nucleotides: TGTGCCAGCAGCCAACGAGCTAGCGGGAATATCAAAAACATTCAGTACTTC.

This clone showed up just once. The V gene is TRBV9, the J gene TRBJ1-2, with no clear D. V was cut by 0 bases and J by 6 bases, with 15 bases left in between. Germline lookup yields CDR1 SGDLS and CDR2 YYNGEE. The CDR3 loop spans 15 amino acids. The CDR3 DNA follows: TGTGCCAGCAGCGTAGACCCCCTTGGCGGGGATGGCTACACCTTC. Translated, it gives CASSVDPLGGDGYTF.

The rearrangement joins TRBV21-1 to TRBJ2-7; TRBD2, the D gene given by the table, was not confirmed from the DNA. TRBV21-1 is labeled a pseudogene. The CDR3 spans 14 residues. CDR3 sequence (DNA): TGTGCCAGCAGCGAGGCCGGGACTAGCGGGCCCCAGTACTTC. Translated: CASSEAGTSGPQYF.

V is TRBV18 and J is TRBJ2-2; D possibly corresponds to TRBD2 (5 bases). CDR1 is KGHSH, CDR2 LQKENI, per germline. This CDR3 is 14 amino acids long. Trimming took off 3 bases at V and 7 bases at J, with 12 bases between the two ends. This CDR3 reads CASSPGSGGGELFF. CDR3 nucleotide sequence: TGTGCCAGCTCACCGGGATCCGGAGGCGGGGAGCTGTTTTTT.

This chain connects TRBV5-5 to TRBJ1-2, with D possibly TRBD1 on 6 matching bases. This CDR3 is built from 14 residues. Deletions cut 6 bases from V and 5 bases from J, with 17 bases between. Germline V lookup: CDR1 SGHKS, CDR2 YYEKEE (reference sequence). CDR3 sequence reads: CASTPQDSGYGYTF. In DNA form, the CDR3 reads TGTGCCAGCACCCCCCAGGACAGCGGATATGGCTACACCTTC.

This chain joins TRBV12-5 and TRBJ1-1, with 9 bases fitting TRBD1. The CDR3 runs to 15 residues. After removal of 5 bases from V and 3 bases from J, the junction contained 7 bases not matched to a gene. Germline CDR1 and CDR2: LGHNT and FRNRAP. DNA for the CDR3: TGTGCTAGTGGTCCCGGGACAGGGTTTGACACTGAAGCTTTCTTT. Its translation is CASGPGTGFDTEAFF. The full variable domain, with the rest looked up from reference TRBV12-5 and TRBJ1-1, is DARVTQTPRHKVTEMGQEVTMRCQPILGHNTVFWYRQTMMQGLELLAYFRNRAPLDDSGMPKDRFSAEMPDATLATLKIQPSEPRDSAVYFCASGPGTGFDTEAFFGQGTRLTVV.

The chain couples TRBV24-1 to TRBJ2-7; 7 bases agree with TRBD1. From germline, CDR1 is KGHDR and CDR2 SFDVKD. Trimming took 4 bases from V and 5 from J; bases not matched to a gene: 4. The CDR3 is 13 amino acids. CDR3 residues: CATSDPTGNEQYF. CDR3 bases: TGTGCCACCAGTGACCCGACAGGGAACGAGCAGTACTTC.

The chain is built from TRBV10-2 and TRBJ2-2; 8 nucleotides match TRBD2. The CDR3 runs to 14 residues. Trimming took 10 bases from V and 1 from J; bases not matched to a gene: 5. Germline lookup yields CDR1 WSHSY and CDR2 SAAADI. As DNA, the CDR3 is TGCGCCACAGTAGCGGGACTGAACACCGGGGAGCTGTTTTTT. It encodes CATVAGLNTGELFF.

The CDR3 DNA reads as TGTGCCAGCTCACCGGTAGAGCCAAGCAATCAGCCCCAGCATTTT. Protein: CASSPVEPSNQPQHF. The chain joins TRBV18 to TRBJ1-5; no clear D gene. V gave up 3 bases and J gave up 1 base, with 10 bases separating them. Germline V gene data show CDR1 as KGHSH and CDR2 as LQKENI. The CDR3 has 15 amino acids.

The V and J genes are TRBV7-8 and TRBJ1-2; D gene uncertain. V lost 1 base, J lost 7 bases, and 4 bases lay in between. Germline V gene data show CDR1 as SGHVS and CDR2 as FQNEAQ. CDR3 length equals 11 residues. The CDR3 is CASSLVRGYTF. The CDR3 nucleotides read TGTGCCAGCAGCTTAGTGCGTGGCTACACCTTC.

The V and J genes are TRBV24-1 and TRBJ2-5, with 7 bases aligning to TRBD1. Per the germline V gene, CDR1 is KGHDR and CDR2 is SFDVKD. V shed 7 bases, J shed 2 bases, and the junction held 9 bases outside the gene matches. The CDR3 has 15 residues. The CDR3 nucleotides read TGTGCCACCAGCCCAACCAGGGGGACACAAGAGACCCAGTACTTC. Its translation is CATSPTRGTQETQYF.

As regards this clone: One end of the junction is discordant with germline, which a read error may explain. The chain joins TRBV7-7 to TRBJ2-5; 11 bases are a match to TRBD2. CDR3 length: 18 amino acids. In germline, CDR1 is SSHAT, CDR2 FNYEAQ (reference sequence). The CDR3 region has the DNA TGTGCTAGCAGCTTAGGAGGCACTAGCGGGAGTGTAAGGGAGACCCAGTACTTC. This encodes CASSLGGTSGSVRETQYF.

The chain uses TRBV30 and TRBJ1-2; a weak D match, TRBD1 (5 bases). The CDR3 runs 13 residues. CDR1 GTSNPN and CDR2 SVGIG come from the germline V gene (reference sequence). V was pared by 0 bases and J by 7 bases, with 12 bases between. The CDR3 reads CAWSVARGSGYTF. CDR3 DNA sequence: TGTGCCTGGAGTGTAGCTAGGGGTAGTGGCTACACCTTC.

To note about this clone: The sample has other DNA sequences that encode this CDR3 too. The chain employs TRBV12-3 or TRBV12-4 and TRBJ2-2, with unresolved D. The CDR3 has 12 residues. The V gene lost 6 bases and the J gene lost 5 bases, with 7 bases spanning the gap. The CDR3 region has the DNA TGTGCCAGCAGCCTAGGAACCGGGGAGCTGTTTTTT. It encodes CASSLGTGELFF.

The chain combines TRBV30 with TRBJ2-5, with 14 positions matching TRBD2. V lost 2 bases, J lost 1 base, and 18 bases stayed unmatched. The CDR3 runs to 21 residues. The germline V gene encodes CDR1 GTSNPN and CDR2 SVGIG (reference sequence). CDR3 DNA: TGTGCCTGGAGTAGGTATATAGGGACTAGCGGGAGCCCAGTCACCCAAGAGACCCAGTACTTC. It translates to CAWSRYIGTSGSPVTQETQYF.

The rearrangement uses TRBV10-1 and TRBJ1-1; D is undetermined. CDR1 is WNHNN and CDR2 is SYGVQD in the germline V gene (reference sequence). Deletions cut 2 bases from V and 5 bases from J, with 9 bases between. The CDR3 covers 13 residues. The CDR3 here is CASSEETWTEAFF. CDR3 DNA: TGCGCCAGCAGTGAGGAGACATGGACTGAAGCTTTCTTT.

The V call is TRBV7-3, the J call TRBJ2-1, with TRBD2 matching 14 bases. J gave up 14 bases and V 5 bases, and 8 bases lay outside the gene matches. There are 14 residues in the CDR3. Germline V gene lookup returns CDR1 SGHTA and CDR2 FQGTGA. In DNA, the CDR3 is TGTGCCAGCAGCCCAGGGACTAGCGGGAGTATTAAGTTCTTC. Amino acids: CASSPGTSGSIKFF.

J is TRBJ1-6 and V is TRBV30; TRBD1 aligns across 10 bases. CDR3 size: 13 residues. Germline assignment: CDR1 GTSNPN and CDR2 SVGIG (reference sequence). V shed 5 bases, J shed 9 bases, and the junction held 4 bases outside the gene matches. The CDR3 nucleotides are TGTGCCTGGGACCGGGACAGGGGTTCACCCCTCCACTTT. It encodes CAWDRDRGSPLHF.

The rearrangement links TRBV28 to TRBJ2-1; 9 bases fit TRBD2. V lost 9 bases, J lost 6 bases, and 18 bases stayed unmatched. There are 17 residues in the CDR3. CDR1 is MDHEN and CDR2 is SYDVKM in the germline V gene. CDR3 bases: TGTGCCAGTGGCCGGATAGCGGGAGAAGTGAGGGGCAATGAGCAGTTCTTC. It codes for CASGRIAGEVRGNEQFF.

This clone was seen more than once but under ten times. V gene TRBV9 combines with J gene TRBJ2-2; TRBD2 agrees at 9 bases. The CDR3 has 16 amino acids. V shed 0 bases, J shed 7 bases, and the junction held 7 bases outside the gene matches. Germline V gene sequence: CDR1 SGDLS, CDR2 YYNGEE. CDR3 sequence (DNA): TGTGCCAGCAGCGTAGTGGCGGGAGGGCCGGTCGGGGAGCTGTTTTTT. Protein: CASSVVAGGPVGELFF.

The CDR3 nucleotides read TGTGCCAGCAGCTTCGGTGGGAGCTCCTACAATGAGCAGTTCTTC. It codes for CASSFGGSSYNEQFF. V is TRBV7-3 and J is TRBJ2-1; D may be TRBD2 (5 bases). CDR1 is SGHTA, CDR2 FQGTGA, per germline. This CDR3 spans 15 amino acids. Deletions cut 3 bases from V and 0 bases from J, with 9 bases between.

The gene calls are TRBV11-2 and TRBJ2-7; 12 bases fit TRBD2. The trim removed 5 bases at V and 2 bases at J, leaving 4 bases unmatched. Germline V gene sequence: CDR1 SGHAT, CDR2 FQNNGV. The CDR3 is 15 amino acids. CDR3 sequence (DNA): TGTGCCAGCAGCCCCGGACTAGCGGGGACCTACGAGCAGTACTTC. Protein: CASSPGLAGTYEQYF.

Note on this clone: One end of the junction varies from germline; a read error may be responsible. CDR3 DNA: TGTGCCAGCAGTGAAGCGGCCGGGAGACAGGGATTCTTT. Translated, it gives CASSEAAGRQGFF. The V and J genes are TRBV6-1 and TRBJ1-4; the match to TRBD1 covers 7 bases. Germline-derived CDR1 and CDR2 are MNHNS and SASEGT. The length of the CDR3 is 13 residues.

This chain uses TRBV7-8 with TRBJ1-1, with D uncertain. V lost 5 bases and J 8 bases, leaving 12 bases between the germline ends. The CDR3 extends over 12 amino acids. Germline V gene data show CDR1 as SGHVS and CDR2 as FQNEAQ. The CDR3 DNA reads as TGTGCCAGCAGCCCCCCAGATAACGAAGCTTTCTTT. Translating it yields CASSPPDNEAFF.

This clone was observed a few times. The chain uses TRBV7-8 and TRBJ1-3, with D tentatively TRBD1 (5 bases). Germline CDR1 reads SGHVS; CDR2 reads FQNEAQ. The length of the CDR3 is 15 residues. Trimming left V 2 bases short and J 0 bases short, with 8 bases between. The CDR3 is CASSLSGGSGNTIYF. The CDR3 region has the DNA TGTGCCAGCAGCTTATCGGGGGGCTCTGGAAACACCATATATTTT.

The chain is built from TRBV6-5 and TRBJ1-1; the D gene is possibly TRBD1 (6 bases). This CDR3 comprises 13 residues. The germline V and J ends were trimmed by 4 bases and 5 bases, with 11 bases remaining between them. Germline CDR1 and CDR2: MNHEY and SVGAGI. CDR3 sequence: CASSSQGVTEAFF. CDR3 DNA: TGTGCCAGCAGTTCACAGGGTGTGACTGAAGCTTTCTTT.

The J gene is TRBJ2-4, the V gene TRBV18; TRBD1 matches 7 bases. The germline CDR1 and CDR2 sequences are KGHSH and LQKENI. CDR3 length: 14 residues. The V gene end was trimmed by 3 bases and the J gene end by 8 bases; junction bases not matched to a gene: 7. CDR3 amino acids: CASSPSGTDHIQYF. The CDR3 DNA follows: TGTGCCAGCTCACCGTCCGGGACAGATCACATTCAGTACTTC. The entire variable domain, with the rest obtained from reference TRBV18 and TRBJ2-4, is as follows: NAGVMQNPRHLVRRRGQEARLRCSPMKGHSHVYWYRQLPEEGLKFMVYLQKENIIDESGMPKERFSAEFPKEGPSILRIQQVVRGDSAAYFCASSPSGTDHIQYFGAGTRLSVL.

The chain couples TRBV24-1 to TRBJ1-2; unclear D gene. Trimming stripped 3 bases from V and 4 bases from J, with 11 bases between. Germline V gene sequence: CDR1 KGHDR, CDR2 SFDVKD. This CDR3 has 14 amino acids. CDR3 in amino acids: CATSDTPAAYGYTF. The DNA for the CDR3 is TGTGCCACCAGTGATACGCCTGCGGCCTATGGCTACACCTTC.